This T cell receptor beta chain appears in the sequencing data of a study of Graves' ophthalmopathy and Graves' hyperthyroidism. Whole-study results and caveats: Discriminating ophthalmopathy from stable hyperthyroidism, a 13-signature model attained a sensitivity of 85% to 90% and a specificity of around 77%. Sensitivity of around 70% and specificity of 72.22% were achieved by the model that predicted ophthalmopathy progression.

There are a few counts of this clonotype. What it binds is not known. Amplification targeted the TCR beta CDR3 regions, with RNA transcripts as the source material. First-round RT-PCR with HTBI primers preceded a second-round multiplex PCR. MiXCR, applied by TCRdb to the multiplex PCR reads, yields one record per CDR3 protein. The repertoire includes 500,000 to 700,000 distinct CDR3 sequences, 35% to 40% of them detected once, and about 4% sits in the top ten. Trimming shortened V by 4 bases and J by 7 bases, and 10 bases separated the two germline ends. The CDR3 runs to 12 residues. Germline values: CDR1 MNHEY, CDR2 SVGAGI.

This sequence was found in an adult man with Graves' hyperthyroidism. Sequenced material: peripheral blood or thyroid tissue (not recorded which). The gene calls are TRBV6-5 and TRBJ1-1, with D possibly matching TRBD1 (5 bases). In nucleotides, the CDR3 is TGTGCCAGCAGTTTAAGGGGCAGTGAAGCTTTCTTT. This gives the protein CASSLRGSEAFF.